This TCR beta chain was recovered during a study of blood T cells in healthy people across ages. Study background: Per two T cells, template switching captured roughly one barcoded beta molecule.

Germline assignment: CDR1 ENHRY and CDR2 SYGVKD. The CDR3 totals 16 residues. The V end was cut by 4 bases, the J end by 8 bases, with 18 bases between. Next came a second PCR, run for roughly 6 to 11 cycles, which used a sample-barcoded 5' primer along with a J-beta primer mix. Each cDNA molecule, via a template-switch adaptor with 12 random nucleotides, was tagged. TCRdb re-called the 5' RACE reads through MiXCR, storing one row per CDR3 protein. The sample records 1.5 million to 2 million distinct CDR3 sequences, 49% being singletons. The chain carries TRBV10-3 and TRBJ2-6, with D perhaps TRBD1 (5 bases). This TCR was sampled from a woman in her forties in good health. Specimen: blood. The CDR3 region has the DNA TGTGCCATCAGTGGGTCTGGACAAGCTCGGTCCAACGTCCTGACTTTC. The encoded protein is CAISGSGQARSNVLTF.